The rows below give T cell receptor beta chains drawn from one sample of a study of T cell changes during pregnancy in multiple sclerosis. Method: immunoSEQ multiplex PCR; TCRdb's copy keeps in-frame clones and lacks some. The sample holds roughly 15,000 clones, approximately 84% seen once. Sequenced here: CD8+ T cells from peripheral blood mononuclear cells, sampled in the second trimester of pregnancy. Source of these receptors: a female donor in good health, enrolled as a control in a pregnancy study. Each CDR3 is given with its conserved first and last residue. The D gene is left open where the match is weak. Expanded clones are given a class, and other clones once, few, many or no size at all.

j_call	d_call	cdr3_length	v_call	clone_size	cdr3_nt	cdr3_aa
TRBJ1-4	-	16	TRBV4-3	-	TGCGCCAGCAGCCAAGAAGTGGGCGGGATGAATGAAAAACTGTTTTTT	CASSQEVGGMNEKLFF
TRBJ2-3	-	14	TRBV9	-	TGTGCCAGCAGCGGACTCAGGGTCGGAGATACGCAGTATTTT	CASSGLRVGDTQYF
TRBJ1-6	-	16	TRBV4-1	-	TGCGCCAGCAGCCAAGATCTTGGCATTTATAATTCACCCCTCCACTTT	CASSQDLGIYNSPLHF
TRBJ2-7	-	14	TRBV6-5	-	TGTGCCAGCAGTTTCGGGGGTGGCCGGTACGAGCAGTACTTC	CASSFGGGRYEQYF
TRBJ2-7	TRBD1	14	TRBV6-5	-	TGTGCCAGCAGTCACGGACAGGGGGGCTACGAGCAGTACTTC	CASSHGQGGYEQYF
TRBJ2-2	-	16	TRBV6-6	-	TGTGCCAGCAGTTACGTGACGTCGAGGGTCACCGGGGAGCTGTTTTTT	CASSYVTSRVTGELFF
TRBJ1-5	-	13	TRBV7-9	-	TGTGCCAGCAGCAGGGACATCGGGGAACCCCAGCATTTT	CASSRDIGEPQHF
TRBJ2-7	-	13	TRBV7-2	-	TGTGCCAGCAGCTTGTGGCAGGGAAGCGAGCAGTACTTC	CASSLWQGSEQYF
TRBJ1-1	TRBD1	14	TRBV29-1	-	TGCAGCGTTGAAGAGACAGGGATGAACACTGAAGCTTTCTTT	CSVEETGMNTEAFF
TRBJ2-1	TRBD1	15	TRBV5-5	-	TGTGCCAGCAGCACCCGGGACAGGGCTGACAATGAGCAGTTCTTC	CASSTRDRADNEQFF
TRBJ2-7	-	11	TRBV7-9	few	TGTGCCAGCAGCCGCGGGTCCGAGCAGTACTTC	CASSRGSEQYF
TRBJ1-5	-	14	TRBV10-3	-	TGTGCCATCAGCATCGGGGGGAGCAATCAGCCCCAGCATTTT	CAISIGGSNQPQHF
TRBJ2-7	TRBD2	16	TRBV11-2	-	TGTGCCAGCAGCTCCTCCGGGGGGAATTATATGTACGAGCAGTACTTC	CASSSSGGNYMYEQYF
TRBJ2-7	-	14	TRBV25-1	-	TGTGCCAGCAGTGCGGGCGCGGGCTCCTACGAGCAGTACTTC	CASSAGAGSYEQYF
TRBJ2-3	TRBD2	15	TRBV7-2	-	TGTGCCAGCAGCTTTATCGGGGGGATAACAGATACGCAGTATTTT	CASSFIGGITDTQYF
TRBJ2-2	-	15	TRBV9	-	TGTGCCAGCACCCCGGGGACTTCAAACACCGGGGAGCTGTTTTTT	CASTPGTSNTGELFF
TRBJ1-3	-	16	TRBV6-5	-	TGTGCCAGCAGTTACTCGACAGTCCTCTCTGGAAACACCATATATTTT	CASSYSTVLSGNTIYF
TRBJ2-3	-	14	TRBV6-6	-	TGTGCCAGCAGTTACTCGACTGGAGCAGATACGCAGTATTTT	CASSYSTGADTQYF
TRBJ2-1	TRBD1	12	TRBV7-9	-	TGTGCCAGCAGACCGACAGGGGGTGAGCAGTTCTTC	CASRPTGGEQFF
TRBJ2-3	-	15	TRBV19	-	TGTGCCAGTAGTATAATTCGGTCTCCCGCAGATACGCAGTATTTT	CASSIIRSPADTQYF
TRBJ1-1	-	14	TRBV9	-	TGTGCCAGCAAGGAGGGGTCGGCGAACACTGAAGCTTTCTTT	CASKEGSANTEAFF
TRBJ2-5	TRBD1	13	TRBV9	once	TGTGCCAGCAGCCCCGGGACAGAAGAGACCCAGTACTTC	CASSPGTEETQYF
TRBJ1-2	TRBD1	17	TRBV9	-	TGTGCCAGCAGCGTAGATCCGGACAGGGGAACTTACTCTGGCTACACCTTC	CASSVDPDRGTYSGYTF
TRBJ2-2	TRBD2	15	TRBV2	-	TGTGCCAGCAGTGCGAGCGGGGGCTACACCGGGGAGCTGTTTTTT	CASSASGGYTGELFF
TRBJ1-5	-	15	TRBV7-8	-	TGTGCCAGCAGCTTGTCCAGGGGTAGCAATCAGCCCCAGCATTTT	CASSLSRGSNQPQHF
TRBJ2-1	TRBD1	14	TRBV6-1	-	TGTGCCAGCAGCACCATAACAGGGGACAATGAGCAGTTCTTC	CASSTITGDNEQFF
TRBJ2-1	TRBD2	15	TRBV4-2	-	TGTGCCAGCAGCCCGACTAGCGGGGGGGCCAATGAGCAGTTCTTC	CASSPTSGGANEQFF
TRBJ1-6	TRBD1	17	TRBV27	few	TGTGCCAGCAGTAAAATGACAGGGGGCGCGATCGTTTCACCCCTCCACTTT	CASSKMTGGAIVSPLHF
TRBJ1-1	TRBD1	13	TRBV11-1	-	TGTGCCAGCAGCATCACAGGGGCCGTTGAAGCTTTCTTT	CASSITGAVEAFF
TRBJ1-1	TRBD1	15	TRBV9	medium-sized	TGTGCCAGCAGCGTGTACAGGGGTTCGAACACTGAAGCTTTCTTT	CASSVYRGSNTEAFF
TRBJ1-2	TRBD1	15	TRBV5-6	-	TGTGCCAGCAGCGTCCGGGACAGAAATATACATGGCTACACCTTC	CASSVRDRNIHGYTF
TRBJ1-2	-	14	TRBV6-6	-	TGTGCCAGCATCCCAGGCATCGTTAACTATGGCTACACCTTC	CASIPGIVNYGYTF
TRBJ2-7	-	15	TRBV6-5	-	TGTGCCAGCAGTCCCGGGGACATAGGACTCTACGAGCAGTACTTC	CASSPGDIGLYEQYF
TRBJ2-7	-	11	TRBV2	-	TGTGCCACTCGAGGGTCCTACGAGCAGTACTTC	CATRGSYEQYF
TRBJ2-7	-	13	TRBV11-2	-	TGTGCCAGCAGCTCCCGGGGGGCCGGCGAGCAGTACTTC	CASSSRGAGEQYF
TRBJ2-1	TRBD1	15	TRBV4-2	-	TGTGCCAGCAGCCAAGAGAAACAGGGGTACAATGAGCAGTTCTTC	CASSQEKQGYNEQFF
TRBJ2-2	TRBD1	14	TRBV2	-	TGTGCCAGCTTTAGGGGGCGCGGAACCGGGGAGCTGTTTTTT	CASFRGRGTGELFF
TRBJ2-7	TRBD2	15	TRBV4-1	-	TGCGCCAGCAGCGAATCTAGCGGGGGGGCCTACGAGCAGTACTTC	CASSESSGGAYEQYF
TRBJ2-5	TRBD2	16	TRBV13	-	TGTGCCAGCAGCTTAGGCCAGCGGGGGCCCGAAGGGACCCAGTACTTC	CASSLGQRGPEGTQYF
TRBJ1-5	-	15	TRBV27	once	TGTGCCAGCAGCCGCACCGGGGGTAGCAATCAGCCCCAGCATTTT	CASSRTGGSNQPQHF
TRBJ2-7	TRBD1	15	TRBV27	-	TGTGCCAGCAGTCCTCCGGACAGGGTCGGATACGAGCAGTACTTC	CASSPPDRVGYEQYF
TRBJ1-2	TRBD1	17	TRBV4-3	-	TGCGCCAGCAGCCAAGTAGGGACAGGGGCTGTGGCAGGAGGCTACACCTTC	CASSQVGTGAVAGGYTF
TRBJ2-7	TRBD1	13	TRBV28	-	TGTGCCAGCAGCCGGGACAGGGTCTACGAGCAGTACTTC	CASSRDRVYEQYF
TRBJ2-7	-	15	TRBV7-2	once	TGTGCCAGCAGCTTGGGGGCGGTGTTCTCCTACGAGCAGTACTTC	CASSLGAVFSYEQYF
TRBJ2-2	TRBD1	15	TRBV7-3	-	TGTGCCAGCAGCTGGGCAGGGGGCTCCACCGGGGAGCTGTTTTTT	CASSWAGGSTGELFF
TRBJ2-3	TRBD2	15	TRBV5-1	-	TGCGCCAGCAGCTTCACCGGGACTAGCCCAGATACGCAGTATTTT	CASSFTGTSPDTQYF
TRBJ2-1	-	15	TRBV5-1	few	TGCGCCAGCAGCTATGGGACTCCCCTCTACAATGAGCAGTTCTTC	CASSYGTPLYNEQFF
TRBJ2-5	-	14	TRBV27	-	TGTGCCAGCCGAGGGCTAGCCCAGAGAGAGACCCAGTACTTC	CASRGLAQRETQYF
TRBJ1-1	-	16	TRBV5-1	once	TGCGCCAGCAGCTTGGCGGGGGGCATCCGGGGCACTGAAGCTTTCTTT	CASSLAGGIRGTEAFF
TRBJ1-1	-	13	TRBV9	-	TGTGCCAGCAGCGTACGGGGGGCCGGTGAAGCTTTCTTT	CASSVRGAGEAFF